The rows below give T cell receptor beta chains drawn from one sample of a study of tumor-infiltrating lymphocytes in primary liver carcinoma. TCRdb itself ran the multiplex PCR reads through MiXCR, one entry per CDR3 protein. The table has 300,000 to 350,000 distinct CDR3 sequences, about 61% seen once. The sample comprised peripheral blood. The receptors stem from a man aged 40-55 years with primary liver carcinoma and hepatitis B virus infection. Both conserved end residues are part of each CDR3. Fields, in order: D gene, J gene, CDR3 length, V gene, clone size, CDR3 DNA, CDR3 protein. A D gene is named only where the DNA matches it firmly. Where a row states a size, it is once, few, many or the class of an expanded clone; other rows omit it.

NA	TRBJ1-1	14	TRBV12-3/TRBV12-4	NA	TGCGCCAGCAGGAACCCACGGACAAGCCCGAGGGCTTTCTTT	CASRNPRTSPRAFF
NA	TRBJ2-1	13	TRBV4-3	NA	TGTGCCAGCAGCCAAGGGTCGGGCTATGAGCAGTTCTTC	CASSQGSGYEQFF
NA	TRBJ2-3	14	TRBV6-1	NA	TGTGCCAGCAGTCGGACAGTTATCACAGATACGCAGTATTTT	CASSRTVITDTQYF
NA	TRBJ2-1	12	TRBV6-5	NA	TGTGCCAGCACCGTCCTCAAAAATGAGCAGTTCTTC	CASTVLKNEQFF
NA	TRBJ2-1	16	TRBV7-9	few	TGTGCCAGCAGTAGTAGCAGTCGGAGCTCCTACAATGAGCAGTTCTTC	CASSSSSRSSYNEQFF
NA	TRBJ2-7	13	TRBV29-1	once	TGCAGCATTGGAGCGGGTCCGAAATACGAGCAGTACTTC	CSIGAGPKYEQYF
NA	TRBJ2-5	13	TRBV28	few	TGTGCCAGCACCGTTCTCGGGCGGGAGACCCAGTACTTC	CASTVLGRETQYF
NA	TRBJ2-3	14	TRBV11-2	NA	TGTGCCAGCAGCCAGTCTACTAGCACAGATACGCAGTATTTT	CASSQSTSTDTQYF
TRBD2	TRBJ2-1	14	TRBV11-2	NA	TGTGCCAGCAGCTTGACTAGCGTGAGCTATGAGCAGTTCTTC	CASSLTSVSYEQFF
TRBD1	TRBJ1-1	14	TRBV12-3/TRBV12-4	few	TGTGCCAGCGGGCGGACAGGAGCGAACACTGAAGCTTTCTTT	CASGRTGANTEAFF
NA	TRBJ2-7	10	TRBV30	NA	TGTGCCGCCGAGGTTTACGAGCAGTACTTC	CAAEVYEQYF
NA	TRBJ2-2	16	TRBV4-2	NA	TGTGCCAGCAGCCGGGGCAGCCTTGCGAACACCGGGGAGCCGTTTTTT	CASSRGSLANTGEPFF
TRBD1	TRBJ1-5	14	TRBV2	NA	TGTGCCAGCAGTTGGGACAGGGTGGATGTGCCCCAGCATTTT	CASSWDRVDVPQHF
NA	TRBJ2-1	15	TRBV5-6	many	TGTGCCAGCAGCTTGGCCCGGTCGGGATCGGGTGAGCAGTTCTTC	CASSLARSGSGEQFF
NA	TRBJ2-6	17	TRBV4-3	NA	TGCGCCAGCAACCATCACTACAGGGAAGATGGGGCCAACGTCCTGACTTTC	CASNHHYREDGANVLTF
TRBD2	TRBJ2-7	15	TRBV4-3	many	TGCGCCAGCAGCCAGACTAGCGGAATCTCCTACGAGCAGTACTTC	CASSQTSGISYEQYF
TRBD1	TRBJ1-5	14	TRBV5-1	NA	TGCGCCAGCAGCTTCGGACAGGGGAGACCCACGCAGCATTTT	CASSFGQGRPTQHF
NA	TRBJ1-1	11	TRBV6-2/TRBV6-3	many	TGTGCCAGCAGCCTTACGAATGAAGCTTTCTTT	CASSLTNEAFF
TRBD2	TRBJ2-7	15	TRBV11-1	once	TGCGCCAGCAGTCAGAGCCGCGGACTAGGTGGCGAGCAGTGCTTC	CASSQSRGLGGEQCF
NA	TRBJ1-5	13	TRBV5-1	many	TGCGCCAGCAGCCATGAAGGGAATCAGCCCCAGCATTTT	CASSHEGNQPQHF
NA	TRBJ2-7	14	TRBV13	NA	TGTGCCAGCAGGGTAGCCGGGTCCCCCTACGAGCAGTACTTC	CASRVAGSPYEQYF
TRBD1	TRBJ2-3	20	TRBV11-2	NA	TGTGCCAGCAGCTTAGTGCCGGGACAGGCAAACACTATTAGAACAGATACGCAGTATTTT	CASSLVPGQANTIRTDTQYF
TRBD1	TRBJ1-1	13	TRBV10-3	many	TGTGCCATCAGGGGACAGGAGAACACTGAAGCTTTCTTT	CAIRGQENTEAFF
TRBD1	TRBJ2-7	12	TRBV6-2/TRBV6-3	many	TGTGCCAGCACAATACCAGGGGGCGAGCAGTACTTC	CASTIPGGEQYF
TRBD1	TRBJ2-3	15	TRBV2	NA	TGTGCCAGCAGTTCGCCCAGGGGGAGCACAGATACGCAGTATTTT	CASSSPRGSTDTQYF
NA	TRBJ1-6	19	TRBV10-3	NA	TGTGCCATCAGTGAGACTCCCAACGGTGATGGGGGAGACAATTCACCCCTCCACTTT	CAISETPNGDGGDNSPLHF
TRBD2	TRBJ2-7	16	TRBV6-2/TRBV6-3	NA	TGTGTCAGCAGTTCCCCGACTAGCGGCCCGTCCTACGAGCAGTACTTC	CVSSSPTSGPSYEQYF
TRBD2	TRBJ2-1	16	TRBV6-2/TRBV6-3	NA	TGTGCCAGCAGTTACGGGACTAGCGGCTTGTACAATGAGCAGTTCTTC	CASSYGTSGLYNEQFF
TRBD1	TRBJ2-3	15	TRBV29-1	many	TGCAGCGTTGAAGAGACAGGGGTAGCGGCAGATACGCAGTATTTT	CSVEETGVAADTQYF
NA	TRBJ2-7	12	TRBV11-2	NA	TGTGCCAGCAGCTTATCCGTTGGCGAGCGGTACTTC	CASSLSVGERYF
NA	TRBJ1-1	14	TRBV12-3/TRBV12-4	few	TGTGCCAGCTTCCGCGTACAGGGTGGCACTGAAGCTTTCTTT	CASFRVQGGTEAFF
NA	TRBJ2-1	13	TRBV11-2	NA	TGTGCCAGCAGCTTAGATGGTCCCAATGAGCAGTTCTTC	CASSLDGPNEQFF
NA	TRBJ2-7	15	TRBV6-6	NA	TGTGCTAGCAGTTATAATAGGGCATACTTCTACGGGCAGTACTTC	CASSYNRAYFYGQYF
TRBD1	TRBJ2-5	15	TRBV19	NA	TGTGCCAGTAGTAGGGACAGAGAAACCCAAGAGACCCAGTACTTC	CASSRDRETQETQYF
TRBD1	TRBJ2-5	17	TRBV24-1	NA	TGTGTCACCAGTGACCCCATACCCGGACAGGGAGGAGAGACCCAGTACTTC	CVTSDPIPGQGGETQYF
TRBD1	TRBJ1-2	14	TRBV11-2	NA	TGTGCCAGCAGTTGCGGGACAGGGCTCTATGGCTACGCCTTC	CASSCGTGLYGYAF
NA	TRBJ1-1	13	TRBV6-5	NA	TGTGCCAGCAGTTACGGCCTCGAGACTGAAGCTTTCTTT	CASSYGLETEAFF
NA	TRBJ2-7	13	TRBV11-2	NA	TGTGCCACCAGCTTTAGGGAGTTGGGAGAGCAGTACTTC	CATSFRELGEQYF
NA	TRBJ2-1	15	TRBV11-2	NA	TGTGCCAACAGCTTAATCACGGGAGAGTTAGGCGAGCAGTTCTTC	CANSLITGELGEQFF
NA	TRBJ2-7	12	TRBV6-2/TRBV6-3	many	TGTGCCAGCAGTTACAATGGTCCAGAGCAGTACTTC	CASSYNGPEQYF
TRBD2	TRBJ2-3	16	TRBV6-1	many	TGTGCCAGCAGTGACCCTCGACTAGCGGGCGCAGATACGCAGTATTTT	CASSDPRLAGADTQYF
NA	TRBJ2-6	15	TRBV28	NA	TGTGCCAGTACCGGGATGGACTCTGGGGCCAACGTCCTGACTTTC	CASTGMDSGANVLTF
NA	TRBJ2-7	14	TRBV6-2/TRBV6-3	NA	NA	CASSYPCSSYEQYF
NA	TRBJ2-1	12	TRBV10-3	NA	TGTGCCATCGGTGAGTTTTCGCGGGAGCAGTTCTTC	CAIGEFSREQFF
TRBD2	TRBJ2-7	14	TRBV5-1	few	TGCGCCAGCAGGGCCGGGAGGGGGTCCTACGAGCAGTACTTC	CASRAGRGSYEQYF
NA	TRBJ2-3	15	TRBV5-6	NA	TGTGCCAGCAGCTTTACGCAAGGAGGCGGAGATACGCAGTATTTT	CASSFTQGGGDTQYF
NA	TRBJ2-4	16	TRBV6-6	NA	TGTGCCAGCAGTTACGTGGGGGACGGGGCCAAAAACATTCAGTACTTC	CASSYVGDGAKNIQYF
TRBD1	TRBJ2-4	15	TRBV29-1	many	TGCAGCGTTGAAGGGGTCACAGGGGGGAGAAACATTCAGTACTTC	CSVEGVTGGRNIQYF
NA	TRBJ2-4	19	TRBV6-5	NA	TGTGTCAGCAGTTACTCGAGGCTAGCCGGAGGAGCGGCCAAAAACATCCAGTACTTC	CVSSYSRLAGGAAKNIQYF
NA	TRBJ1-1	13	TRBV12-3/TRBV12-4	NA	TGTGCCAGCAGAGTCAGGGAGCACACTGAAGCTTTCTTT	CASRVREHTEAFF
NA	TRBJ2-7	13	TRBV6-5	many	TGTGCCAGCAGGGACCTAGACTCCTACGAGCAGTACTTC	CASRDLDSYEQYF
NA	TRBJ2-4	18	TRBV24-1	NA	TGTGCCAGTACGCAGGACTCTACATGGGGGTTAGCCAAAAACATTCAGTACTTC	CASTQDSTWGLAKNIQYF